This T cell receptor beta chain was obtained from a study of patients and donors after allogeneic stem cell transplantation. Trimming cost V 5 bases and J 5 bases, with 10 bases left between them. The CDR3 extends over 12 amino acids. Germline CDR1 is MDHEN and CDR2 is SYDVKM. TCRdb reprocessed the RT-PCR reads via MiXCR and lists one record per CDR3 protein. The sample carries about 400,000 distinct CDR3 sequences, under 20% recorded once. This sequence joins TRBV28 and TRBJ2-7; TRBD2 is a possible D gene (6 bases). The TCR comes from a human donor who was either an allogeneic HSCT recipient or a stem cell or donor lymphocyte infusion donor (not recorded which). It is not recorded whose cells these are; they may come from a transplant donor. The specimen sequenced was blood, either unsorted or a sorted T cell fraction (not recorded which). CDR3 nucleotide sequence: TGTGCCAGCAGTCTCAGGGAGGACGAGCAGTACTTC. Amino acid sequence: CASSLREDEQYF.